What follows are 31 T cell receptor beta chains derived from one specimen sequenced in a study of blood T cell repertoires in COVID-19. The data were produced by immunoSEQ multiplex PCR, yet TCRdb's version contains in-frame clones alone and is incomplete. The sample lists approximately 150,000 clones, around 87% occurring once. The sequenced sample was PBMCs or T cells enriched from blood (not recorded which). These receptor sequences come from a middle-aged woman who had been exposed to COVID-19.

The V and J genes are TRBV28 and TRBJ1-1; maybe TRBD1 (5 bases). This CDR3 has 13 residues. Germline CDR1 MDHEN, CDR2 SYDVKM. V was pared by 6 bases and J by 5 bases, with 13 bases between. This chain's CDR3 is CASSLGLGTEAFF. In DNA, the CDR3 is TGTGCCAGCAGCCTGGGACTAGGGACTGAAGCTTTCTTT.

The chain carries TRBV10-1 and TRBJ2-2, with 7 bases lining up with TRBD2. Germline loops: CDR1 WNHNN, CDR2 SYGVQD (reference sequence). The CDR3 is 17 residues long. V was pared by 2 bases and J by 7 bases, with 13 bases of the junction left unmatched. CDR3 loop: CASSEPIPLGGHGELFF. The CDR3 DNA sequence: TGCGCCAGCAGTGAGCCGATACCATTGGGAGGGCACGGGGAGCTGTTTTTT.

The V call is TRBV4-3, the J call TRBJ1-1, with 9 bases fitting TRBD1. The germline gives CDR1 LGHNA, CDR2 YSLEER. After removal of 1 base from V and 1 base from J, the junction contained 10 bases not matched to a gene. The CDR3 has 18 amino acids. CDR3 sequence (DNA): TGCGCCAGCAGCCAAGCCGGGCAACCGGGACAGGGGAACACTGAAGCTTTCTTT. Protein: CASSQAGQPGQGNTEAFF.

This chain joins TRBV3-1 (or the pseudogene TRBV3-2) and TRBJ1-3; TRBD1 might be the D (6 bases). V was shortened by 2 bases and J by 9 bases, with 17 bases between the two germline ends. The length of the CDR3 is 15 residues. CDR1 is LGHDT and CDR2 is YNNKEL in the germline V gene (reference sequence). CDR3 DNA sequence: TGTGCCAGCAGCCAAACAGGGATGGGGCGAGGCACCATATATTTT. It is translated as CASSQTGMGRGTIYF.

The V gene is TRBV2, the J gene TRBJ2-3; D gene unclear. Germline V gene sequence: CDR1 SNHLY, CDR2 FYNNEI. The CDR3 loop spans 11 amino acids. Trimming removed 8 bases from V and 5 bases from J, with 8 bases in between. CDR3 nucleotides: TGTGCCAGCTTACTACAAGATACGCAGTATTTT. Its protein product is CASLLQDTQYF.

CDR3 DNA: TGTGCCAGCAGCTTCCAGGGAATTAATTCACCCCTCCACTTT. Amino acids: CASSFQGINSPLHF. V is TRBV14 and J is TRBJ1-6; D is perhaps TRBD1 (5 bases). V lost 5 bases and J 6 bases, leaving 11 bases between the germline ends. The CDR3 extends over 14 amino acids. Germline V gene data show CDR1 as SGHDN and CDR2 as FVKESK.

The chain joins TRBV27 to TRBJ2-1; 9 positions agree with TRBD2. This CDR3 spans 13 amino acids. The germline CDR1 and CDR2 sequences are MNHEY and SMNVEV (reference sequence). After removal of 6 bases from V and 4 bases from J, the junction contained 1 base not matched to a gene. The CDR3 is CASRTSGYNEQFF. The CDR3 DNA follows: TGTGCCAGCAGGACTAGCGGTTACAATGAGCAGTTCTTC.

This clone has just one count. The chain recombines TRBV18 with TRBJ2-1; 7 bases match TRBD1. From germline, CDR1 is KGHSH and CDR2 LQKENI. V lost 5 bases, J lost 2 bases, and 6 bases stayed unmatched. The CDR3 consists of 15 residues. The CDR3 spells CASSNRGATYNEQFF. CDR3 sequence (DNA): TGTGCCAGCTCAAACAGGGGAGCGACCTACAATGAGCAGTTCTTC.

The chain links TRBV5-1 to TRBJ2-2; D is ambiguous. This CDR3 comprises 13 residues. Germline V gives CDR1 SGHRS, CDR2 YFSETQ. V gave up 0 bases and J gave up 6 bases, with 6 bases separating them. The CDR3 sequence: CASSLGGSGELFF. The CDR3 coding sequence is TGCGCCAGCAGCTTGGGAGGTTCCGGGGAGCTGTTTTTT.

The chain recombines TRBV5-1 with TRBJ2-7; a weak D match, TRBD2 (6 bases). CDR1 SGHRS and CDR2 YFSETQ come from the germline V gene. The CDR3 contains 15 residues. V dropped 5 bases and J dropped 6 bases, with 21 bases sitting between them. CDR3 coding DNA: TGCGCCAGCAGTTTAGGAGGGCGATCAGGATCCGAGCAGTACTTC. This encodes CASSLGGRSGSEQYF.

The CDR3 region is CASSSTLAYEQYF. The DNA of the CDR3 is TGTGCCAGCAGTTCCACACTAGCCTACGAGCAGTACTTC. This sequence joins TRBV27 and TRBJ2-7; the D gene is possibly TRBD2 (5 bases). The CDR3 covers 13 residues. Germline V gives CDR1 MNHEY, CDR2 SMNVEV (reference sequence). Deletions cut 4 bases from V and 2 bases from J, with 9 bases between.

J is TRBJ1-3 and V is TRBV29-1, with 8 bases aligning to TRBD1. The CDR3 has 15 amino acids. The germline CDR1 and CDR2 sequences are SQVTM and ANQGSEA. V shed 5 bases, J shed 3 bases, and the junction held 9 bases outside the gene matches. CDR3 bases: TGCAGCGTTCAGGACAGGGCCGTTTTTGGAAACACCATATATTTT. Protein product: CSVQDRAVFGNTIYF.

The V call is TRBV9, the J call TRBJ1-2; 7 positions match TRBD1. CDR1 SGDLS and CDR2 YYNGEE come from the germline V gene. J lost 6 bases, V lost 0 bases, and 5 bases had no gene match. This CDR3 has 14 amino acids. The CDR3 DNA reads as TGTGCCAGCAGCGTAGAGGGGGCCTTGAATGGCTACACCTTC. Protein: CASSVEGALNGYTF.

The CDR3 here is CASRGGNYEQYF. CDR3 sequence (DNA): TGCGCCAGCAGGGGGGGGAACTACGAGCAGTACTTC. The chain recombines TRBV10-2 with TRBJ2-7, with 7 bases fitting TRBD2. The CDR3 length is 12 residues. Germline V CDR1 and CDR2: WSHSY, SAAADI. V trimming: 6 bases; J trimming: 3 bases; junction bases outside the gene matches: 2.

The chain recombines TRBV9 with TRBJ2-2, with unresolved D. Germline CDR1 SGDLS, CDR2 YYNGEE. V dropped 5 bases and J dropped 6 bases, with 5 bases sitting between them. The CDR3 totals 11 residues. The CDR3 sequence: CASRSAGELFF. The CDR3 region has the DNA TGTGCCAGCAGGTCCGCCGGGGAGCTGTTTTTT.

The chain recombines TRBV19 with TRBJ1-6, with 7 bases aligning to TRBD1. The junction had 11 bases not matched to a gene; V was cut back by 3 bases and J by 0 bases. CDR1 and CDR2 from the germline V gene are LNHDA and SQIVND (reference sequence). The CDR3 extends over 19 amino acids. DNA of the CDR3: TGTGCCAGTAGTATTGGGAGAACAGGGGTGAGCTCCTATAATTCACCCCTCCACTTT. Its protein is CASSIGRTGVSSYNSPLHF.

This clone was counted only a few times. The CDR3 DNA reads as TGTGCCACCAGGACGGGGACTAACTATGGCTACACCTTC. Its translation: CATRTGTNYGYTF. The gene calls are TRBV25-1 and TRBJ1-2; the D is unclear. Germline assignment: CDR1 MGHDK and CDR2 SYGVNS. CDR3 size: 13 residues. V dropped 10 bases and J dropped 0 bases, with 12 bases sitting between them.

With respect to this clone: The sample carries other DNA sequences with the same CDR3. The J gene is TRBJ1-5, the V gene TRBV4-1; D uncertain. Trimming left V 0 bases short and J 6 bases short, with 6 bases between. Germline CDR1 is MGHRA and CDR2 is YSYEKL. CDR3 length: 13 amino acids. In DNA form, the CDR3 reads TGCGCCAGCAGCCAAGATCCGGGTCAGCCCCAGCATTTT. This encodes CASSQDPGQPQHF.

This chain links TRBV5-1 with TRBJ1-1; a weak D match, TRBD1 (6 bases). Germline CDR1 and CDR2: SGHRS and YFSETQ. This CDR3 spans 13 amino acids. Trimming removed 0 bases at V and 9 bases at J, with 12 bases between. The CDR3 DNA reads TGCGCCAGCAGCTTGGCCGGCAGGGACAAAGCTTTCTTT. Its protein product is CASSLAGRDKAFF.

The chain couples TRBV2 to TRBJ1-2; D perhaps matches TRBD1 (6 bases). Trimming pared 3 bases from V and 3 bases from J, leaving 8 bases between. CDR3 size: 13 residues. CDR1 and CDR2 from the germline V gene are SNHLY and FYNNEI. The CDR3 DNA is TGTGCCAGCAGTGACAGGGGCGACTATGGCTACACCTTC. Amino acid sequence: CASSDRGDYGYTF.

The V gene is TRBV12-3 or TRBV12-4, the J gene TRBJ1-2, with 8 bases aligning to TRBD1. The CDR3 sequence is 12 residues long. J was trimmed by 8 bases and V by 6 bases; bases with no gene match: 5. The CDR3 loop is CASSRGREGYTF. The CDR3 DNA reads TGTGCCAGCAGCAGGGGGCGGGAGGGCTACACCTTC.

V usage is TRBV9 and J usage is TRBJ1-5, with D maybe TRBD1 (5 bases). The CDR3 covers 15 residues. The V gene lost 0 bases and the J gene lost 3 bases, with 10 bases spanning the gap. CDR1 is SGDLS and CDR2 is YYNGEE in the germline V gene. The CDR3 sequence is CASSVDQGANQPQHF. The CDR3 bases are TGTGCCAGCAGCGTAGATCAAGGGGCCAATCAGCCCCAGCATTTT.

The CDR3 sequence: CASSVGSESETQYF. The DNA of the CDR3 is TGTGCCAGCAGCGTAGGTAGTGAATCGGAGACCCAGTACTTC. This chain connects TRBV9 to TRBJ2-5; no clear D. V was trimmed by 0 bases and J by 5 bases, leaving 11 bases between them. The CDR3 runs to 14 residues. Germline CDR1 and CDR2: SGDLS and YYNGEE.

The chain recombines TRBV6-1 with TRBJ2-3, with 7 bases fitting TRBD1. Looked up from germline, CDR1 is MNHNS and CDR2 is SASEGT. Losses at the gene ends were 8 bases for V and 2 bases for J; bases not matched to a gene: 10. This CDR3 spans 15 amino acids. Written as DNA, the CDR3 is TGTGCCAGCGAGGGACCGGGACAGCCCACAGATACGCAGTATTTT. Its translation: CASEGPGQPTDTQYF.

The chain is built from TRBV6-5 and TRBJ1-5; 9 positions agree with TRBD1. J lost 5 bases, V lost 4 bases, and 3 bases had no gene match. The CDR3 runs to 14 residues. Looked up from germline, CDR1 is MNHEY and CDR2 is SVGAGI. CDR3 sequence: CASSFRTGDQPQHF. The CDR3 nucleotides are TGTGCCAGCAGTTTTAGGACAGGGGATCAGCCCCAGCATTTT.

J is TRBJ2-5 and V is TRBV5-6, with 8 positions matching TRBD2. The CDR3 is made up of 16 amino acids. V lost 0 bases to trimming and J lost 7 bases; unmatched junction nucleotides: 11. Germline V gene lookup returns CDR1 SGHDT and CDR2 YYEEEE. The CDR3 DNA follows: TGTGCCAGCAGCTTGGGAGGGACTAGGATTCGAGCGACCCAGTACTTC. It encodes CASSLGGTRIRATQYF.

This clone was seen just once. This chain links TRBV19 with TRBJ1-4, with 8 bases lining up with TRBD1. The V segment lost 3 bases and the J segment 8 bases; nucleotides outside the gene matches: 5. Germline V gene sequence: CDR1 LNHDA, CDR2 SQIVND (reference sequence). CDR3 length equals 14 residues. For the CDR3, the DNA is TGTGCCAGTAGTATTACAGGGGGACGGGAAAAACTGTTTTTT. As protein: CASSITGGREKLFF.

This clone came up once. The chain has TRBV4-1 and TRBJ2-1; weak D call: TRBD2 (5 bases). The CDR3 runs 14 residues. V was clipped by 4 bases and J by 4 bases, with 11 bases between them. Germline CDR1 and CDR2: MGHRA and YSYEKL. CDR3 nucleotide sequence: TGCGCCAGCAGCCTCTGGAGGAATTACAATGAGCAGTTCTTC. It yields the protein CASSLWRNYNEQFF.

This chain connects TRBV5-1 to TRBJ2-1, with 9 nucleotides matching TRBD1. Germline V gene lookup returns CDR1 SGHRS and CDR2 YFSETQ. The CDR3 length is 15 residues. Germline trimming cut 5 bases from V and 6 bases from J; bases unmatched to any gene: 9. CDR3 in DNA: TGCGCCAGCAGACCAGACAGGGGGAAAGGCAATGAGCAGTTCTTC. This translates into CASRPDRGKGNEQFF.

This chain joins TRBV7-2 and TRBJ2-7; D ambiguous. The V end was cut by 3 bases, the J end by 4 bases, with 4 bases between. Germline loops: CDR1 SGHTA, CDR2 FQGNSA. The CDR3 sequence is 11 residues long. This chain's CDR3 is CASSLQYEQYF. The CDR3 DNA reads as TGTGCCAGCAGCTTGCAGTACGAGCAGTACTTC.

V is TRBV19 and J is TRBJ2-1, with 7 bases lining up with TRBD2. Germline V lookup: CDR1 LNHDA, CDR2 SQIVND (reference sequence). Losses at the gene ends were 4 bases for V and 7 bases for J; bases not matched to a gene: 10. This CDR3 is 15 amino acids long. CDR3 in amino acids: CASSTGGWRANEQFF. The DNA for the CDR3 is TGTGCCAGTAGTACCGGGGGGTGGCGGGCTAATGAGCAGTTCTTC.